The clone carrying this TCR beta chain was observed a handful of times. The target antigen is unknown. The V gene lost 8 bases and the J gene lost 1 base, with 17 bases spanning the gap. Germline V gives CDR1 SNHLY, CDR2 FYNNEI. CDR3 length: 15 residues. TCRdb recomputed calls from the 5' RACE reads with MiXCR, one row per CDR3 protein. The sample has hundreds of thousands of distinct CDR3 sequences, around 27% seen once. The sample originates from a study of T-cell memory formation after mild COVID-19. General observations from the study: Pre-infection memory already had some responding clones, implying cross-reactive memory joined.

Specimen: PBMCs or a T cell subset sorted from them (not recorded which). This rearrangement joins TRBV2 to TRBJ1-1; tentative D call: TRBD1 (5 bases). The receptor comes from an adult woman who had mild COVID-19 (a few samples of this study predate the infection). Cell type and time point are not known. The chain's CDR3 is CASRRDVSENTEAFF. The DNA for the CDR3 is TGTGCCAGCCGGAGGGACGTGAGCGAGAACACTGAAGCTTTCTTT.